Reported below is one TCR beta chain. Its cognate antigen is unknown. Clones were sequenced by immunoSEQ multiplex PCR, and TCRdb holds only the in-frame ones, with some missing. The sample shows approximately 4,000 clones, around 65% of them seen only once. This record comes from a study of CD8 T cell repertoires and HIV-1 epitope variants. CDR1 and CDR2 (germline): MNHEY, SMNVEV (reference sequence). The V end was cut by 3 bases, the J end by 4 bases, with 9 bases between. The CDR3 has 14 amino acids. V and J are TRBV27 and TRBJ2-2, with D possibly being TRBD2 (5 bases). This receptor was obtained from a male donor with HIV. The sample was cultured CD8+ T cells derived from PBMCs. The CDR3 region is CASSFGGSTGELFF. The CDR3 DNA reads TGTGCCAGCAGTTTCGGTGGGAGCACCGGGGAGCTGTTTTTT.